This T cell receptor (beta chain) comes out of a study of control samples from healthy donors and cancer patients. Profiling relied on immunoSEQ multiplex PCR, and the TCRdb table lists in-frame clones only, not all of them. The data contain 120,000 to 150,000 clones, roughly 92% of them singletons. Germline CDR1 LGHNA, CDR2 YNFKEQ. V shed 3 bases and J shed 2 bases, with 23 bases lying between them. The CDR3 covers 18 residues. This TCR was recovered from a man in his forties in good health. Sequenced input: blood. The chain links TRBV4-2 to TRBJ2-7; maybe TRBD1 (6 bases). The chain's CDR3 is CASSHFLSGADRTYEQYF. CDR3 DNA sequence: TGTGCCAGCAGCCATTTTCTTTCCGGAGCTGACAGGACCTACGAGCAGTACTTC.